This TCR beta chain was retrieved from a study of blood T cell repertoires in COVID-19. Study in general: COVID-19 samples from acute and convalescent phases originated in the United States, Italy and Spain.

Original analysis: Reference gene primer amplification gave estimated nucleated cell counts. Clones were sequenced by immunoSEQ multiplex PCR, and TCRdb holds only the in-frame ones, with some missing. That table gives V, J and clone size, and the DNA gave D and trimming. Of around 290,000 clones listed, approximately 91% are singletons. The length of the CDR3 is 16 residues. J gave up 6 bases and V 4 bases, and 9 bases lay outside the gene matches. CDR1 is SGHRS and CDR2 is YFSETQ in the germline V gene. Patients of the Seattle cohort, enrolled during active infection, were followed longitudinally. The receptor was derived from a young woman with COVID-19, enrolled during active disease. The sequenced material came from peripheral blood. J is TRBJ2-1 and V is TRBV5-1; 11 bases match TRBD2. The CDR3 loop reads CASSPALAGVSNEQFF. CDR3 in DNA: TGCGCCAGCAGCCCTGCACTAGCGGGAGTCTCCAATGAGCAGTTCTTC.